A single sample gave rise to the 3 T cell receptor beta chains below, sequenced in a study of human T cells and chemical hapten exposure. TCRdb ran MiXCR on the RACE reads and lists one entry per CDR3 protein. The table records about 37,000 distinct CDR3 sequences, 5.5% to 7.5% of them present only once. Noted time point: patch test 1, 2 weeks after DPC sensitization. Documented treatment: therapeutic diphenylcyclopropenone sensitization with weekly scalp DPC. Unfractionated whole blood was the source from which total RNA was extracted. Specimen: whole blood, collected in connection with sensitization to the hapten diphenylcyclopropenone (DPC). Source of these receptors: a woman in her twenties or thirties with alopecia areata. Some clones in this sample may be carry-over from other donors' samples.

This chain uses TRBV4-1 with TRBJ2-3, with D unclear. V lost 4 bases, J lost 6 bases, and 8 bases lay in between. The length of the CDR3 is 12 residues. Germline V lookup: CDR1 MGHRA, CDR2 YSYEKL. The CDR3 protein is CASSPRLDTQYF. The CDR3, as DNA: TGCGCCAGCAGCCCCCGATTGGATACGCAGTATTTT.

CDR3 DNA sequence: TGCAGTGCTAGAGTCCCCGGACAGGGGGAGCAGTACTTC. This sequence encodes CSARVPGQGEQYF. The chain combines TRBV20-1 with TRBJ2-7, with 9 bases that match TRBD1. The V and J ends lost 1 base and 7 bases, in that order; junction bases with no gene match: 5. Per germline, CDR1 DFQATT and CDR2 SNEGSKA (reference sequence). CDR3 length: 13 residues.

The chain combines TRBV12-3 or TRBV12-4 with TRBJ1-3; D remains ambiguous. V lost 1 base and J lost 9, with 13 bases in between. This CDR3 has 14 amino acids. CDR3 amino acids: CASSLGAEMGTIYF. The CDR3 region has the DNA TGTGCCAGCAGTTTAGGCGCGGAGATGGGCACCATATATTTT.